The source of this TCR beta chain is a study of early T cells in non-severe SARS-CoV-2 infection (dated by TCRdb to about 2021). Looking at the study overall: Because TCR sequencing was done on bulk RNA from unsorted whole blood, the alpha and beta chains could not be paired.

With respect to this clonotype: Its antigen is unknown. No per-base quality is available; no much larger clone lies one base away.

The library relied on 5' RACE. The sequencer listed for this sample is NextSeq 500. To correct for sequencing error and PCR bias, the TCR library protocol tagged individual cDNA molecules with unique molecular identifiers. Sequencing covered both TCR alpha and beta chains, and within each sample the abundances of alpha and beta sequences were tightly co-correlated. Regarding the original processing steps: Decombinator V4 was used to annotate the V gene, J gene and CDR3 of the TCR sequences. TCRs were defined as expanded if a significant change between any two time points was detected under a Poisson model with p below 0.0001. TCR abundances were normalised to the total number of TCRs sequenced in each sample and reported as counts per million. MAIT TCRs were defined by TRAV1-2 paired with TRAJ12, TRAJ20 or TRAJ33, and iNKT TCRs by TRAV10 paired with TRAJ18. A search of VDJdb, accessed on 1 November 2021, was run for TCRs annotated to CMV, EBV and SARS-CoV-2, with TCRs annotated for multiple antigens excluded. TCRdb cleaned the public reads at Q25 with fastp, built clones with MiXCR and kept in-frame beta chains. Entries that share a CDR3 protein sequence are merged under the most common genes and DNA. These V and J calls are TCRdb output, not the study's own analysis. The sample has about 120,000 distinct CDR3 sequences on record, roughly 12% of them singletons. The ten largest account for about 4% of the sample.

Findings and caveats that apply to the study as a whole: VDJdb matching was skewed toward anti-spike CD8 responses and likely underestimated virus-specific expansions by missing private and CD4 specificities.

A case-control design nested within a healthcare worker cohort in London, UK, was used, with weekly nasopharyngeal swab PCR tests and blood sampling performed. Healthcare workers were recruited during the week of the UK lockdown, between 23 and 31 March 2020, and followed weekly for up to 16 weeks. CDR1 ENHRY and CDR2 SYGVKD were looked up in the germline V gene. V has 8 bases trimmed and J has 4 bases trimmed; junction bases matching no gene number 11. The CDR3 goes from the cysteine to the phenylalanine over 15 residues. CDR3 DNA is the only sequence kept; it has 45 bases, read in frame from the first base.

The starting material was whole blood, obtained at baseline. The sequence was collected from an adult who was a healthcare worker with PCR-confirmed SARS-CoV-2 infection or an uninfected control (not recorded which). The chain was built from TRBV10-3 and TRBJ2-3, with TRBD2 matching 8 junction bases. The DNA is TGTGCCATCCGGGGCGGGGGGACTACTTCAGATACGCAGTATTTT. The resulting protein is CAIRGGGTTSDTQYF.